One sample yielded the 31 T cell receptor beta chains listed below, sequenced in a study of blood T cells in healthy people across ages. Through a sample-barcoded 5' primer and a J-beta primer mix, a second PCR was run for roughly 6 to 12 cycles. TCRdb passed the 5' RACE reads through MiXCR, listing each CDR3 protein once. The repertoire consists of fewer than 2 million distinct CDR3 sequences, with about two fifths occurring once and the leading ten covering roughly 23%. Source material: blood. Source of these receptors: a human donor in good health.

The chain recombines TRBV11-2 with TRBJ1-5; no clear D. The CDR3 covers 14 residues. Germline V lookup: CDR1 SGHAT, CDR2 FQNNGV. V was shortened by 5 bases and J by 4 bases, with 12 bases between the two germline ends. CDR3 nucleotides: TGTGCCAGCAGCATCTCGTTAGGGAATCAGCCCCAGCATTTT. Its protein is CASSISLGNQPQHF.

This clonotype was detected only a few times. J is TRBJ1-2 and V is TRBV7-8, with 11 bases aligning to TRBD1. The V segment lost 5 bases and the J segment 4 bases; nucleotides outside the gene matches: 12. The germline gives CDR1 SGHVS, CDR2 FQNEAQ. This CDR3 region has 17 residues. This CDR3 reads CASSPLGQGEMSYGYTF. CDR3 sequence (DNA): TGTGCCAGCAGCCCCTTGGGACAGGGGGAAATGAGCTATGGCTACACCTTC.

The rearrangement joins TRBV7-9 to TRBJ2-7; D is uncertain. The CDR3 covers 15 residues. The germline CDR1 and CDR2 sequences are SEHNR and FQNEAQ (reference sequence). Trimming stripped 5 bases from V and 2 bases from J, with 16 bases between. CDR3 loop: CASSDLGKRTYEQYF. CDR3 DNA sequence: TGTGCCAGCAGCGACCTAGGCAAACGTACCTACGAGCAGTACTTC.

This clonotype occurred once. This chain connects TRBV2 to TRBJ2-7, with unresolved D. The germline gives CDR1 SNHLY, CDR2 FYNNEI. The CDR3 is made up of 12 amino acids. V lost 4 bases, J lost 4 bases, and 8 bases lay in between. The CDR3 loop reads CASSVIGYEQYF. CDR3 in DNA: TGTGCCAGCAGTGTAATAGGATACGAGCAGTACTTC.

This clonotype was observed a handful of times. DNA for the CDR3: TGCAGTGCTAGTCGCTGGGATAATTCACCCCTCCACTTT. This translates into CSASRWDNSPLHF. The rearrangement links TRBV20-1 to TRBJ1-6; no clear D gene. Per the germline V gene, CDR1 is DFQATT and CDR2 is SNEGSKA (reference sequence). V was shortened by 3 bases and J by 5 bases, with 8 bases between the two germline ends. The CDR3 covers 13 residues.

J is TRBJ1-1 and V is TRBV10-3, with 7 bases fitting TRBD1. Germline CDR1 is ENHRY and CDR2 is SYGVKD. This CDR3 has 14 residues. V shed 6 bases, J shed 6 bases, and the junction held 10 bases outside the gene matches. The CDR3 DNA reads TGTGCCATCAGGGAAGACACAGGGGAAGCTGAAGCTTTCTTT. Its translation: CAIREDTGEAEAFF.

This clonotype was picked up many times. This rearrangement joins TRBV4-3 to TRBJ1-2; 7 bases fit TRBD1. The CDR3 extends over 14 amino acids. Trimming cost V 4 bases and J 4 bases; bases outside gene matches: 6. Germline-derived CDR1 and CDR2 are LGHNA and YSLEER. In DNA form, the CDR3 reads TGCGCCAGCAGCCGTACCGGGACAGCCTATGGCTACACCTTC. Translation gives CASSRTGTAYGYTF.

This clonotype was observed a handful of times. The genes are TRBV6-1 and TRBJ2-5; 9 bases line up with TRBD1. The CDR3 sequence is 15 residues long. Looked up from germline, CDR1 is MNHNS and CDR2 is SASEGT. The ends lost 3 bases at V and 2 bases at J; junction bases unmatched: 4. CDR3: CASSEGQGYQETQYF. CDR3 DNA sequence: TGTGCCAGCAGTGAGGGACAGGGTTATCAAGAGACCCAGTACTTC.

Many counts were recorded for this clonotype. The chain joins TRBV5-4 to TRBJ2-1; 7 bases map to TRBD2. CDR3 size: 16 residues. In germline, CDR1 is SGHNT, CDR2 YYREEE (reference sequence). J gave up 1 base and V 1 base, and 5 bases lay outside the gene matches. The CDR3 loop is CASSLRSGGSYNEQFF. CDR3 coding DNA: TGTGCCAGCAGCTTGAGGTCGGGGGGTTCCTACAATGAGCAGTTCTTC.

This clonotype was counted a few times. The junction shows a germline mismatch at one end, possibly a read error. This chain connects TRBV6-2 or TRBV6-3 to TRBJ2-5, with D unclear. Germline assignment: CDR1 MNHEY and CDR2 SVGEGT. The CDR3 has 15 amino acids. The CDR3 here is CTSSYTARPQETQYF. The CDR3 DNA is TGTACCAGCAGTTACACGGCGAGGCCCCAAGAGACTCAGTACTTC.

The CDR3: CASRWKLFTDTQYF. CDR3 in DNA: TGTGCCAGCAGGTGGAAGTTGTTCACAGATACGCAGTATTTT. The V and J genes are TRBV3-1 and TRBJ2-3; D remains unclear. Trimming pared 6 bases from V and 2 bases from J, leaving 12 bases between. The CDR3 has 14 residues. Germline CDR1 and CDR2: LGHDT and YNNKEL (reference sequence).

This clonotype was detected many times. The chain has TRBV13 and TRBJ2-7, with 8 nucleotides matching TRBD2. Germline V gene lookup returns CDR1 PRHDT and CDR2 FYEKMQ (reference sequence). There are 13 residues in the CDR3. V was clipped by 6 bases and J by 5 bases; unmatched bases: 6. CDR3 sequence reads: CASSFGGGNEQYF. The CDR3 DNA is TGTGCCAGCAGTTTCGGGGGGGGAAACGAGCAGTACTTC.

The chain links TRBV7-9 to TRBJ1-2, with a tentative D call TRBD1 (5 bases). Looked up from germline, CDR1 is SEHNR and CDR2 is FQNEAQ (reference sequence). V lost 3 bases to trimming and J lost 0 bases, with 11 bases between them. The CDR3 runs to 15 residues. CDR3 DNA sequence: TGTGCCAGCAGCTTCAGCGGGGCGGCTAACTATGGCTACACCTTC. Translated, it gives CASSFSGAANYGYTF.

The rearrangement joins TRBV4-3 to TRBJ1-6; no clear D gene. The CDR3 spans 15 residues. Germline V CDR1 and CDR2: LGHNA, YSLEER. Trimming left V 4 bases short and J 6 bases short, with 13 bases between. The DNA of the CDR3 is TGCGCCAGCAGCCCCACGCTACAAAGTAATTCACCCCTCCACTTT. Protein product: CASSPTLQSNSPLHF.

This chain uses TRBV7-2 with TRBJ2-1; D unresolved. V lost 0 bases and J 3 bases, leaving 6 bases between the germline ends. CDR3 length: 14 amino acids. CDR1 is SGHTA, CDR2 FQGNSA, per germline. The CDR3 is CASSLALDYNEQFF. The CDR3 nucleotides are TGTGCCAGCAGCTTAGCGCTAGACTACAATGAGCAGTTCTTC.

This clonotype was counted at least ten times. The chain's CDR3 is CSAEGPQGYEQYF. As DNA, the CDR3 is TGCAGTGCCGAGGGGCCACAGGGATACGAGCAGTACTTC. The genes are TRBV20-1 and TRBJ2-7; D may be TRBD1 (6 bases). Germline V lookup: CDR1 DFQATT, CDR2 SNEGSKA (reference sequence). The CDR3 covers 13 residues. Trimming stripped 6 bases from V and 4 bases from J, with 16 bases between.

This clonotype was counted only a few times. The V call is TRBV7-2, the J call TRBJ2-7; tentatively, D is TRBD1 or TRBD2 (6 bases each). Trimming took 1 base from V and 1 from J, leaving 20 bases between them. CDR3 length: 18 residues. CDR1 is SGHTA and CDR2 is FQGNSA in the germline V gene. CDR3 DNA sequence: TGTGCCAGCAGCTTAGAGGGGGGCCATGGACCCCGATCCTACGAGCAGTACTTC. The encoded protein is CASSLEGGHGPRSYEQYF.

The rearrangement links TRBV4-3 to TRBJ1-4; possible D gene TRBD1, 5 bases. The CDR3 has 16 residues. Germline V gene sequence: CDR1 LGHNA, CDR2 YSLEER. The V end was cut by 0 bases, the J end by 7 bases, with 15 bases between. Here the CDR3 reads CASSQDRAGPGEKLFF. CDR3 in DNA: TGCGCCAGCAGCCAAGATCGGGCGGGGCCAGGTGAAAAACTGTTTTTT.

The V and J genes are TRBV5-6 and TRBJ2-7; D is possibly TRBD1 (6 bases). V dropped 8 bases and J dropped 0 bases, with 15 bases sitting between them. The germline V gene has CDR1 SGHDT and CDR2 YYEEEE. This CDR3 has 14 residues. Written as DNA, the CDR3 is TGTGCCAGTAGTTTCGGGGACAACTCCTACGAGCAGTACTTC. It is translated as CASSFGDNSYEQYF.

V usage is TRBV5-1 and J usage is TRBJ2-1, with TRBD1 as a possible D gene (5 bases). Trimming removed 1 base from V and 8 bases from J, with 10 bases in between. CDR1 SGHRS and CDR2 YFSETQ come from the germline V gene. The CDR3 contains 13 residues. The CDR3 DNA sequence: TGCGCCAGCAGCTTGACCAGGGAAGATGAGCAGTTCTTC. This encodes CASSLTREDEQFF.

This sequence joins TRBV29-1 and TRBJ2-7, with D possibly TRBD2 on 6 matching bases. The length of the CDR3 is 12 residues. The germline gives CDR1 SQVTM, CDR2 ANQGSEA. Deletions cut 4 bases from V and 4 bases from J, with 11 bases between. CDR3 DNA sequence: TGCAGCGTTGTGGGGGGTGGGTACGAGCAGTACTTC. Protein product: CSVVGGGYEQYF.

Remarks on this clonotype: A read error may account for a junction end that differs from germline. This CDR3 reads CATSDFRGGNTEAFF. The CDR3 nucleotides read TGTGCCACCAGTGATTTCCGGGGGGGGAACACTGAGGCTTTCTTT. V is TRBV24-1 and J is TRBJ1-1, with a tentative D call TRBD1 (5 bases). Looked up from germline, CDR1 is KGHDR and CDR2 is SFDVKD. The CDR3 has 15 residues.

The genes are TRBV5-1 and TRBJ2-5; maybe TRBD2 (6 bases). Per germline, CDR1 SGHRS and CDR2 YFSETQ. CDR3 length: 14 residues. V lost 2 bases and J 5 bases, leaving 13 bases between the germline ends. The CDR3 DNA follows: TGCGCCAGCAGCTTCTGGGACTCTGGGGAGACCCAGTACTTC. This gives the protein CASSFWDSGETQYF.

This clonotype was seen a few times. CDR3 region: CASSIILGTASGYNEQFF. CDR3 in DNA: TGTGCCAGCAGTATCATCTTAGGGACGGCCTCCGGCTACAATGAGCAGTTCTTC. The rearrangement links TRBV6-2 or TRBV6-3 to TRBJ2-1; D tentatively fits TRBD1 or TRBD2 (5 bases each). Germline V gene data show CDR1 as MNHEY and CDR2 as SVGEGT. CDR3 size: 18 residues. Trimming removed 5 bases at V and 3 bases at J, with 23 bases between.

This clonotype was picked up a small number of times. The V and J genes are TRBV10-3 and TRBJ1-5; 7 nucleotides align to TRBD1. J lost 2 bases, V lost 6 bases, and 4 bases had no gene match. Germline lookup yields CDR1 ENHRY and CDR2 SYGVKD. This CDR3 is built from 14 residues. The CDR3 loop reads CAISPDRGNQPQHF. CDR3 DNA sequence: TGTGCCATCAGCCCCGACAGGGGCAATCAGCCCCAGCATTTT.

The rearrangement uses TRBV24-1 and TRBJ1-2; D is undetermined. V was cut by 3 bases and J by 7 bases, with 14 bases left in between. This CDR3 has 14 residues. Per germline, CDR1 KGHDR and CDR2 SFDVKD. DNA for the CDR3: TGTGCCACCAGTGATCCTGACCCTACGGGTGGCTACACCTTC. Translated, it gives CATSDPDPTGGYTF.

This clonotype was recorded only once. This chain links TRBV12-3 or TRBV12-4 with TRBJ2-1; 11 bases agree with TRBD2. The CDR3 loop spans 16 amino acids. J lost 7 bases, V lost 3 bases, and 8 bases had no gene match. CDR3: CASSFGRTSGQNEQFF. The CDR3, as DNA: TGTGCCAGCAGTTTCGGGCGGACTAGCGGGCAAAATGAGCAGTTCTTC.

The rearrangement uses TRBV7-6 and TRBJ1-2; 9 bases line up with TRBD1. The CDR3 runs to 16 residues. J lost 7 bases, V lost 2 bases, and 11 bases had no gene match. Germline CDR1 reads SGHVS; CDR2 reads FNYEAQ. In DNA, the CDR3 is TGTGCCAGCAGCTTAAACTGGGGACAGGGTTCCGTTGGCTACACCTTC. Amino acid sequence: CASSLNWGQGSVGYTF.

This clonotype was counted a few times. The rearrangement links TRBV5-5 to TRBJ1-2; 8 nucleotides match TRBD1. Unmatched junction bases numbered 10, after V lost 2 bases and J lost 7 bases. The CDR3 spans 15 residues. Germline V gives CDR1 SGHKS, CDR2 YYEKEE (reference sequence). The CDR3, as DNA: TGTGCCAGCAGCTTCGGTCCAGGGGGCAAGGGTGGCTACACCTTC. This sequence encodes CASSFGPGGKGGYTF.

This clonotype came up many times. The rearrangement uses TRBV7-9 and TRBJ2-3; no firm D call. The CDR3 spans 13 residues. Trimming pared 1 base from V and 4 bases from J, leaving 6 bases between. Per germline, CDR1 SEHNR and CDR2 FQNEAQ (reference sequence). The CDR3 bases are TGTGCCAGCAGCTTAGACGCGGCAGATACGCAGTATTTT. This encodes CASSLDAADTQYF.

This clonotype has ten or more counts. The rearrangement links TRBV7-9 to TRBJ1-4; no clear D gene. The CDR3 is 13 amino acids. Looked up from germline, CDR1 is SEHNR and CDR2 is FQNEAQ (reference sequence). V was cut by 2 bases and J by 3 bases, with 4 bases left in between. This chain's CDR3 is CASSLYANEKLFF. DNA for the CDR3: TGTGCCAGCAGCTTATACGCTAATGAAAAACTGTTTTTT.